These 13 T cell receptor beta chains were all obtained from the same sample, sequenced in a study of cytomegalovirus exposure and HLA in healthy donors. 13 Jbeta primers and 60 Vbeta primers were used for the PCR. The table came from immunoSEQ multiplex PCR; TCRdb's copy has only in-frame clones and leaves some out. The sample yields 100,000 to 150,000 clones, over 60% seen once. Source material: PBMCs. These receptors all come from a middle-aged man in good health and CMV-seronegative.

The chain links TRBV27 to TRBJ1-2; possibly TRBD1 for D (5 bases). V was clipped by 5 bases and J by 0 bases, with 10 bases between them. Germline V lookup: CDR1 MNHEY, CDR2 SMNVEV (reference sequence). This CDR3 is built from 14 residues. DNA for the CDR3: TGTGCCAGCAGTCCCGACAGCGCTAACTATGGCTACACCTTC. Its translation: CASSPDSANYGYTF.

The chain recombines TRBV18 with TRBJ2-1; TRBD2 matches at 8 bases. Germline CDR1 is KGHSH and CDR2 is LQKENI. The J segment lost 6 bases and the V segment lost 3 bases, leaving 4 bases of the junction unmatched. The CDR3 contains 14 residues. Here the CDR3 reads CASSPSGNPNEQFF. The DNA for the CDR3 is TGTGCCAGCTCACCTAGCGGGAACCCCAATGAGCAGTTCTTC.

On this clone itself: A read error may produce the germline difference seen at one junction end. The chain uses TRBV7-9 and TRBJ2-1; 11 bases align to TRBD1. Germline assignment: CDR1 SEHNR and CDR2 FQNEAQ (reference sequence). There are 16 residues in the CDR3. The CDR3 DNA follows: TGTGCCAGCAGCTTAGGGACAGGGGGCGGCGGATTGGGGTTCATCTTC. It translates to CASSLGTGGGGLGFIF.

This chain uses TRBV7-7 with TRBJ2-1, with 13 bases fitting TRBD2. Trimming cost V 4 bases and J 0 bases; bases outside gene matches: 3. The CDR3 is made up of 17 amino acids. CDR1 SSHAT and CDR2 FNYEAQ come from the germline V gene (reference sequence). The CDR3 protein is CASSSGTSGASYNEQFF. The CDR3 coding sequence is TGTGCCAGCAGCTCCGGGACTAGCGGGGCCTCCTACAATGAGCAGTTCTTC. The full variable domain, in which reference TRBV7-7 and TRBJ2-1 provide the parts outside the CDR3, is GAGVSQSPRYKVTKRGQDVTLRCDPISSHATLYWYQQALGQGPEFLTYFNYEAQPDKSGLPSDRFSAERPEGSISTLTIQRTEQRDSAMYRCASSSGTSGASYNEQFFGPGTRLTVL.

The rearrangement joins TRBV5-1 to TRBJ1-2, with 8 bases aligning to TRBD1. The germline V gene encodes CDR1 SGHRS and CDR2 YFSETQ. V shed 3 bases and J 0 bases; nucleotides not matched to a gene: 13. This CDR3 is built from 18 residues. The CDR3 nucleotides are TGCGCCAGCAGCTCCGGGACAGGTATACGGCGGCCTAACTATGGCTACACCTTC. Encoded protein: CASSSGTGIRRPNYGYTF.

The chain links TRBV7-2 to TRBJ1-3; D is possibly TRBD1 (6 bases). The CDR3 spans 16 residues. V lost 3 bases, J lost 3 bases, and 15 bases lay in between. Germline CDR1 reads SGHTA; CDR2 reads FQGNSA. CDR3 region: CASSLPGAESGNTIYF. As DNA, the CDR3 is TGTGCCAGCAGCTTGCCAGGGGCGGAAAGTGGAAACACCATATATTTT.

The rearrangement links TRBV18 to TRBJ1-2; D not resolved. There are 11 residues in the CDR3. Trimming took off 6 bases at V and 6 bases at J, with 8 bases between the two ends. Germline V gene sequence: CDR1 KGHSH, CDR2 LQKENI. CDR3 coding DNA: TGTGCCAGCTCCCGGTCGGATGGCTACACCTTC. Protein: CASSRSDGYTF.

The J gene is TRBJ2-5, the V gene TRBV15; D unclear. This CDR3 comprises 14 residues. Germline CDR1 is LNHNV and CDR2 is YYDKDF (reference sequence). V was pared by 0 bases and J by 4 bases, with 9 bases between. CDR3 protein: CATSRDRTAETQYF. CDR3 nucleotides: TGTGCCACCAGCAGAGATCGAACAGCAGAGACCCAGTACTTC. Combining the CDR3 with reference TRBV15 and TRBJ2-5 gives the whole variable domain DAMVIQNPRYQVTQFGKPVTLSCSQTLNHNVMYWYQQKSSQAPKLLFHYYDKDFNNEADTPDNFQSRRPNTSFCFLDIRSPGLGDTAMYLCATSRDRTAETQYFGPGTRLLVL.

The genes are TRBV4-1 and TRBJ1-3; no clear D. Trimming removed 2 bases from V and 3 bases from J, with 5 bases in between. The CDR3 is 13 amino acids. CDR1 is MGHRA, CDR2 YSYEKL, per germline. The CDR3 is CASSQNSGNTIYF. The DNA for the CDR3 is TGCGCCAGCAGCCAAAACAGTGGAAACACCATATATTTT.

In its sample, this clone was seen once. The CDR3: CAWSFQRNEKLFF. CDR3 coding DNA: TGTGCCTGGAGTTTTCAGAGGAACGAAAAACTGTTTTTT. The V gene is TRBV30, the J gene TRBJ1-4; D uncertain. CDR1 GTSNPN and CDR2 SVGIG come from the germline V gene (reference sequence). The V end was cut by 2 bases, the J end by 8 bases, with 12 bases between. The CDR3 consists of 13 residues.

The V gene is TRBV10-3, the J gene TRBJ1-3; maybe TRBD1 (6 bases). This CDR3 contains 16 residues. Germline V gene data show CDR1 as ENHRY and CDR2 as SYGVKD. The V and J ends lost 2 bases and 2 bases respectively, with 13 bases between them. The CDR3 region has the DNA TGTGCCATCAGTGAGGCAAAACAGGGTCCTGGAAACACCATATATTTT. Encoded protein: CAISEAKQGPGNTIYF.

V is TRBV4-1 and J is TRBJ2-3; tentative D call: TRBD2 (6 bases). CDR3 length equals 14 residues. V lost 4 bases, J lost 11 bases, and 19 bases lay in between. Germline CDR1 MGHRA, CDR2 YSYEKL. Here the CDR3 DNA reads TGCGCCAGCAGCCGGGGCTTTTGGGGGGAAATGCAGTATTTT. Translating gives CASSRGFWGEMQYF.

This clone was counted a few times. V gene TRBV5-4 combines with J gene TRBJ2-1; 7 positions agree with TRBD1. V dropped 2 bases and J dropped 4; count of bases not matched to a gene: 6. The CDR3 contains 15 residues. The germline CDR1 and CDR2 sequences are SGHNT and YYREEE (reference sequence). The CDR3 reads CASSLRDRDYNEQFF. The CDR3 DNA sequence: TGTGCCAGCAGCTTAAGGGACAGAGATTACAATGAGCAGTTCTTC.